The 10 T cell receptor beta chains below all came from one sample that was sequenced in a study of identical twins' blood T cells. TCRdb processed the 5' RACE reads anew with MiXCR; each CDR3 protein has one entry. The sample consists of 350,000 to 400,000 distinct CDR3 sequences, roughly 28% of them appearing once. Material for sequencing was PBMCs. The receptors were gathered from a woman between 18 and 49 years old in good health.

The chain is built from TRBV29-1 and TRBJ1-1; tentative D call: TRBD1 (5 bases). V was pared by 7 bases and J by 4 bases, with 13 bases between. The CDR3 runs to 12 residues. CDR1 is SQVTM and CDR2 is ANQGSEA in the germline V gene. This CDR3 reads CSAGGAGTEAFF. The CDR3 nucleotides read TGCAGCGCCGGGGGAGCGGGCACTGAAGCTTTCTTT.

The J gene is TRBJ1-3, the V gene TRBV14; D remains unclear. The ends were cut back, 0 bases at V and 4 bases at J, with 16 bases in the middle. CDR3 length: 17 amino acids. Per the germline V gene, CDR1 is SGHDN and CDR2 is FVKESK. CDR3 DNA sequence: TGTGCCAGCAGCCAAGACTATTTTCGATTGGGAGGAAACACCATATATTTT. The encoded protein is CASSQDYFRLGGNTIYF.

The CDR3 DNA follows: TGTGCCAGCAGTTACGTAAATAGGGGGACGTCCGGGGAGCTGTTTTTT. This gives the protein CASSYVNRGTSGELFF. The rearrangement joins TRBV6-5 to TRBJ2-2, with a possible D match to TRBD1 (6 bases). Germline CDR1 MNHEY, CDR2 SVGAGI. V was shortened by 2 bases and J by 6 bases, with 16 bases between the two germline ends. The CDR3 spans 16 residues.

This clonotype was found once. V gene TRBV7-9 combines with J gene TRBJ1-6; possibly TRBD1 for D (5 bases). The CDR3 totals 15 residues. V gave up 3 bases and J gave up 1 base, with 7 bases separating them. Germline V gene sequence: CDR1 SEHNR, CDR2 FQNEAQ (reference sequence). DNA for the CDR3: TGTGCCAGCAGCTTGCGGGGGTCCTATAATTCACCCCTCCACTTT. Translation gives CASSLRGSYNSPLHF. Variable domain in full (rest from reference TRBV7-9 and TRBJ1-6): DTGVSQNPRHKITKRGQNVTFRCDPISEHNRLYWYRQTLGQGPEFLTYFQNEAQLEKSRLLSDRFSAERPKGSFSTLEIQRTEQGDSAMYLCASSLRGSYNSPLHFGNGTRLTVT.

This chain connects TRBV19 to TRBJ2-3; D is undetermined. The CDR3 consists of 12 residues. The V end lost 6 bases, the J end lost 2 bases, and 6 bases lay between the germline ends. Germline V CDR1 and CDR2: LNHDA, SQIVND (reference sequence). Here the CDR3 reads CASRSSTDTQYF. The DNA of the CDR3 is TGTGCCAGTAGATCTTCCACAGATACGCAGTATTTT.

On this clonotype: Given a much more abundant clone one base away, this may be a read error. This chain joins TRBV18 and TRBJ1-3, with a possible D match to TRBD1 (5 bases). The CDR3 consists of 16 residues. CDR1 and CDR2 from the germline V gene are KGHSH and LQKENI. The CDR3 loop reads CASSTGRTSAGSTIYF. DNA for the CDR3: TGTGCCAGCTCTACGGGACGAACCTCGGCGGGAAGCACCATATATTTT.

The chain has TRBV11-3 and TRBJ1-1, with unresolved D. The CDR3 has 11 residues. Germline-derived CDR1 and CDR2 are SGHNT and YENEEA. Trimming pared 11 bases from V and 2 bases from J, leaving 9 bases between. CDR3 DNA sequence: TGTGCCTCAGCAGGTAACACTGAAGCTTTCTTT. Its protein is CASAGNTEAFF.

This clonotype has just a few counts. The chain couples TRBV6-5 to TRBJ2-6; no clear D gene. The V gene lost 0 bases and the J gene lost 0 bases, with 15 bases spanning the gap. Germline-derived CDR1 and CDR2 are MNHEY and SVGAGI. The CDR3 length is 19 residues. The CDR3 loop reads CASSYSTRTSYSGANVLTF. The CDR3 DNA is TGTGCCAGCAGTTACTCGACACGGACGTCCTACTCTGGGGCCAACGTCCTGACTTTC.

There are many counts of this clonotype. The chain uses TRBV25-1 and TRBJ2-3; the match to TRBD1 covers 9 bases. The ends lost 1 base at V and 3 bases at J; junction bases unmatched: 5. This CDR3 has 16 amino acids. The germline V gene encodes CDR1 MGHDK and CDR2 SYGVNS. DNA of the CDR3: TGTGCCAGCAGTGAATTAAGGGACAGGGCTACAGATACGCAGTATTTT. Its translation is CASSELRDRATDTQYF.

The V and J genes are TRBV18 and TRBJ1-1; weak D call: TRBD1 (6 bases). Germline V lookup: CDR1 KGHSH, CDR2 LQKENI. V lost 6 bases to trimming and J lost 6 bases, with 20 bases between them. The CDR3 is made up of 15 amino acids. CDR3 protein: CASSPQSGGESEAFF. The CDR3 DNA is TGTGCCAGCTCGCCTCAAAGTGGGGGCGAGTCTGAAGCTTTCTTT.